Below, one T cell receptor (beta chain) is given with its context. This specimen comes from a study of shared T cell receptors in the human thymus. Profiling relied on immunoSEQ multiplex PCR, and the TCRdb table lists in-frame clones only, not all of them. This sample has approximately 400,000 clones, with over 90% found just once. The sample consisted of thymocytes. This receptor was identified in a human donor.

For the CDR3, the DNA is TGTGCCAGCACCCGAGGGCAGGGGTTAATAGGCTACACCTTC. Amino acid sequence: CASTRGQGLIGYTF. The rearrangement uses TRBV21-1 and TRBJ1-2; no DNA check was done on the table's D call, TRBD1. TRBV21-1 is a known pseudogene. This CDR3 has 14 amino acids.